This T cell receptor beta chain emerged from a study of blood T cells in healthy people across ages. At the level of the study: With template switching, about one barcoded beta molecule was captured per two T cells.

Losses at the gene ends were 6 bases for V and 3 bases for J; bases not matched to a gene: 4. Germline V gene data show CDR1 as SGHTA and CDR2 as FQGNSA. The CDR3 is made up of 14 amino acids. Donors were healthy Caucasian individuals from Russia aged roughly 6 to 90. Using a J-beta primer mix together with a sample-barcoded 5' primer, a second PCR was run for roughly 6 to 11 cycles. TCRdb reprocessed the 5' RACE reads via MiXCR and lists one record per CDR3 protein. The repertoire holds some 760,000 distinct CDR3 sequences, with around a quarter as singletons. This clonotype was observed a few times. Another study also made use of these data, one on T cells of mothers and their children. That investigation notes: Input to cDNA synthesis comprised all extracted RNA, at a ratio of around 1.5 ug per 15 ul. Across the analysis, no persistent microchimeric T cell clones were detected.

The source of this sequence is a boy younger than 18 in good health. The chain couples TRBV7-2 to TRBJ2-3; the match to TRBD1 covers 9 bases. Material: blood. CDR3 region: CASRKDRGTDTQYF. In DNA, the CDR3 is TGTGCCAGCAGAAAGGACAGGGGAACAGATACGCAGTATTTT.